This TCR beta chain was observed in a study of T cells expressing NK-cell markers. As the method of synthesis, 5'RACE template switching with UMIs yielded TCR beta cDNA. TCRdb re-called the 5' RACE reads; every CDR3 protein appears as one record, without DNA. The sample yields about 550,000 distinct CDR3 sequences, of which the top ten take up approximately 3.6%. CDR1 is MNHNS, CDR2 SASEGT, per germline. This CDR3 has 15 residues. The genes are TRBV6-1 and TRBJ2-1; TCRdb gives TRBD1 as the D gene, but with no DNA this cannot be confirmed. Specimen: blood T cells: a sorted CD56 or NKG2C T cell subset, CD4+ or CD8+ T cells, or bulk PBMC T cells (not recorded which). The source of this sequence is a man between 18 and 35 years old in good health. The CDR3 protein is CASIPGSPGRNEQFF.